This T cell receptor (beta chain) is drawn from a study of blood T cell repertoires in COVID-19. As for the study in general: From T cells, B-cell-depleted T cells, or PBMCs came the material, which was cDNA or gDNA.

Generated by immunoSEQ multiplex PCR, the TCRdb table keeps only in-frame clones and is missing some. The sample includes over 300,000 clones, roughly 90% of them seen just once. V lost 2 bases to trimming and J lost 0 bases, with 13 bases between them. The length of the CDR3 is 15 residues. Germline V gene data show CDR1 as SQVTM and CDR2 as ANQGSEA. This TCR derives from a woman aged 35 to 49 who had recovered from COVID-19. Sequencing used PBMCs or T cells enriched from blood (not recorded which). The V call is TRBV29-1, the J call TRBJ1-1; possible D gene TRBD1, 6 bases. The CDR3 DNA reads TGCAGCGTTGAAACAGCGGGACAATTGAACACTGAAGCTTTCTTT. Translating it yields CSVETAGQLNTEAFF. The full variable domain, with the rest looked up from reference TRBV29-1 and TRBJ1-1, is SAVISQKPSRDICQRGTSLTIQCQVDSQVTMMFWYRQQPGQSLTLIATANQGSEATYESGFVIDKFPISRPNLTFSTLTVSNMSPEDSSIYLCSVETAGQLNTEAFFGQGTRLTVV.